These T cell receptor beta chains were read from a single sample in a study of blood T cells in healthy people across ages. TCRdb called the 5' RACE reads again in MiXCR, with one record for every CDR3 protein. The table has hundreds of thousands of distinct CDR3 sequences, 40% to 50% seen once; the top ten hold approximately 20%. Sequenced sample: blood. These receptor sequences come from a man in his 60s in good health. Both conserved end residues are part of each CDR3. Fields, in order: J gene, V gene, clone size, D gene, CDR3 protein, CDR3 DNA. D genes are given only for firm matches. For some rows the clone size is stated as once, few or many, or as a class when expanded; others skip it.

TRBJ2-7 | TRBV12-3/TRBV12-4 | NA | TRBD1 | CASSLSGGLRVSYEQYF | TGTGCCAGCAGTTTATCAGGGGGATTGAGGGTCTCCTACGAGCAGTACTTC
TRBJ2-5 | TRBV4-3 | NA | NA | CASSHMGEETQYF | TGCGCCAGCAGCCATATGGGGGAAGAGACCCAGTACTTC
TRBJ2-1 | TRBV5-1 | NA | TRBD1 | CDSSLKWDSLPNHNEQFF | TGCGACAGCAGCTTGAAATGGGACAGCCTTCCTAACCACAATGAGCAGTTCTTC
TRBJ2-2 | TRBV7-7 | NA | TRBD1 | CASSPLRTGPGELFF | TGTGCTAGCAGCCCACTACGGACAGGGCCCGGGGAGCTGTTTTTT
TRBJ2-5 | TRBV25-1 | NA | NA | CASQGDRYQETQYF | TGTGCCAGCCAAGGGGATCGCTACCAAGAGACCCAGTACTTC
TRBJ2-5 | TRBV11-2 | NA | TRBD2 | CASSTRGGQETQYF | TGTGCCAGCAGCACCCGGGGGGGGCAAGAGACCCAGTACTTC
TRBJ2-7 | TRBV18 | many | TRBD2 | CASSPSGGVSTFEQYF | TGTGCCAGCTCACCTTCGGGGGGGGTCTCAACTTTCGAGCAGTACTTC
TRBJ2-4 | TRBV20-1 | once | NA | CSASIPTGNIQYF | TGCAGTGCTAGTATCCCTACGGGCAACATTCAGTACTTC
TRBJ2-1 | TRBV29-1 | NA | NA | CSVGDSGISYNEQFF | TGCAGCGTTGGAGATTCGGGGATTTCCTACAATGAGCAGTTCTTC
TRBJ2-4 | TRBV7-2 | NA | NA | CASSSKSAKNIQYF | TGTGCCAGCAGCTCCAAGTCGGCCAAAAACATTCAGTACTTC
TRBJ2-1 | TRBV7-2 | few | NA | CASSLASEPRENEQFF | TGTGCCAGCAGCTTAGCTAGCGAGCCCAGGGAGAATGAGCAGTTCTTC
TRBJ2-5 | TRBV7-2 | NA | NA | CASSLVVGRETQYF | TGTGCCAGCAGCTTAGTGGTGGGTCGAGAGACCCAGTACTTC
TRBJ1-1 | TRBV12-3/TRBV12-4 | NA | NA | CASSPRAQNTEAFF | TGTGCCAGCAGTCCCCGGGCCCAGAACACTGAAGCTTTCTTT
TRBJ2-6 | TRBV4-3 | NA | TRBD2 | CASSQDSGGPGANVLTF | TGCGCCAGCAGCCAAGACTCGGGGGGGCCCGGGGCCAACGTCCTGACTTTC
TRBJ2-2 | TRBV27 | NA | NA | CASSRYGGPGELFF | TGTGCCAGCAGTCGATATGGGGGGCCCGGGGAGCTGTTTTTT
TRBJ2-7 | TRBV7-3 | NA | TRBD2 | CASSLMVSSSGRREQYF | TGTGCCAGCAGCTTAATGGTCTCGAGTAGCGGGAGAAGGGAGCAGTACTTC
TRBJ2-4 | TRBV11-2 | NA | NA | CASSLDPGRGAKNIQYF | TGTGCCAGCAGCTTAGATCCGGGAAGGGGAGCCAAAAACATTCAGTACTTC
TRBJ2-3 | TRBV6-2/TRBV6-3 | NA | TRBD2 | CASSRGTSGGVGTDTQYF | TGTGCCAGCAGCCGGGGGACTAGCGGGGGGGTCGGCACAGATACGCAGTATTTT
TRBJ1-6 | TRBV9 | NA | NA | CASSPREGINSPLHF | TGTGCCAGCAGCCCCCGTGAGGGTATTAATTCACCCCTCCACTTT
TRBJ2-3 | TRBV12-3/TRBV12-4 | once | NA | CASTCRASTDTQYF | TGTGCCAGCACCTGCCGGGCGAGCACAGATACGCAGTATTTT
TRBJ2-3 | TRBV12-3/TRBV12-4 | NA | NA | CASSLWGGSTDTQYF | TGTGCCAGCAGTTTGTGGGGAGGAAGCACAGATACGCAGTATTTT
TRBJ2-3 | TRBV7-2 | NA | NA | CACSYGQHRDTQYF | TGTGCCTGCAGCTACGGACAACATCGAGATACGCAGTATTTT
TRBJ2-5 | TRBV6-2/TRBV6-3 | few | NA | CASSSVPTMIAEGTQYF | TGTGCCAGCAGTTCAGTGCCTACGATGATAGCCGAAGGGACCCAGTACTTC
TRBJ1-5 | TRBV7-2 | few | NA | CASSTRGGPGGNQPQHF | TGTGCCAGCAGCACTCGGGGGGGTCCAGGGGGCAATCAGCCCCAGCATTTT
TRBJ2-5 | TRBV11-2 | few | NA | CASSSRPALETQYF | TGTGCCAGCAGCTCCCGCCCGGCCTTGGAGACCCAGTACTTC
TRBJ2-7 | TRBV7-9 | few | TRBD1 | CASSWPDRDLYEQYF | TGTGCCAGCAGCTGGCCCGACAGGGATCTTTACGAGCAGTACTTC
TRBJ2-7 | TRBV14 | few | NA | CASSQDSVYEQYF | TGTGCCAGCAGCCAGGATAGCGTCTACGAGCAGTACTTC
TRBJ1-4 | TRBV7-9 | NA | NA | CASSLVSRAGEKLFF | TGTGCCAGCAGCTTAGTCTCCAGGGCAGGTGAAAAACTGTTTTTT
TRBJ2-5 | TRBV20-1 | many | NA | CSASSLGQNGETQYF | TGCAGTGCTAGCTCCCTGGGGCAGAACGGGGAGACCCAGTACTTC
TRBJ2-3 | TRBV12-3/TRBV12-4 | NA | NA | CASSQGITSTDTQYF | TGTGCCAGCAGCCAGGGGATAACTAGCACAGATACGCAGTATTTT
TRBJ2-3 | TRBV7-9 | few | NA | CASSRGTSGTDTQYF | TGTGCCAGCAGCCGCGGGACTTCTGGCACAGATACGCAGTATTTT
TRBJ2-5 | TRBV5-1 | few | TRBD2 | CASSLVASGGSETQYF | TGCGCCAGCAGCTTGGTGGCTAGCGGGGGATCGGAGACCCAGTACTTC
TRBJ1-5 | TRBV28 | many | NA | CASLSPNQPQHF | TGTGCCAGCCTCTCACCCAATCAGCCCCAGCATTTT
TRBJ2-1 | TRBV6-2/TRBV6-3 | NA | NA | CASTQGSYNEQFF | TGTGCCAGCACACAAGGATCCTACAATGAGCAGTTCTTC
TRBJ2-1 | TRBV6-5 | NA | TRBD1 | CASSWGDRGGNEQFF | TGTGCCAGCAGTTGGGGGGACAGGGGTGGAAATGAGCAGTTCTTC
TRBJ2-7 | TRBV20-1 | few | TRBD1 | CSARVDRGSYEQYF | TGCAGTGCTAGAGTTGACAGGGGGAGTTACGAGCAGTACTTC
TRBJ1-1 | TRBV5-1 | NA | NA | CASSLGGVASTEAFF | TGCGCCAGCAGCTTGGGAGGAGTGGCCTCAACTGAAGCTTTCTTT
TRBJ2-1 | TRBV2 | once | NA | CASRAGGGGGEQFF | TGTGCCAGCAGGGCCGGGGGAGGGGGCGGTGAGCAGTTCTTC
TRBJ2-2 | TRBV4-3 | once | NA | CASSQDVSRGTGELFF | TGCGCCAGCAGCCAAGACGTTTCAAGGGGCACCGGGGAGCTGTTTTTT
TRBJ2-7 | TRBV3-1 | NA | NA | CASSQNGGVGREQYF | TGTGCCAGCAGCCAGAACGGAGGGGTAGGTCGCGAGCAGTACTTC
TRBJ2-7 | TRBV4-3 | NA | NA | CASSLEAKQYF | TGCGCCAGCAGCCTCGAGGCTAAGCAGTACTTC
TRBJ2-1 | TRBV20-1 | many | TRBD2 | CSATDLTSGGLYNEQFF | TGCAGTGCTACCGACTTGACTAGCGGGGGCCTATACAATGAGCAGTTCTTC
TRBJ2-3 | TRBV5-1 | once | NA | CASSSYPNLWGTDTQYF | TGCGCCAGCAGCTCATACCCGAACTTGTGGGGGACAGATACGCAGTATTTT
TRBJ2-3 | TRBV9 | NA | TRBD2 | CASSGQAGGLDTQYF | TGTGCCAGCAGCGGACAAGCGGGGGGGCTAGATACGCAGTATTTT
TRBJ2-7 | TRBV7-3 | NA | TRBD1 | CASSSPGGTEQYF | TGTGCCAGCAGCTCTCCAGGGGGCACTGAGCAGTACTTC
TRBJ2-7 | TRBV7-8 | few | NA | CASSPLGQGMYEQYF | TGTGCCAGCAGCCCTTTGGGGCAGGGGATGTACGAGCAGTACTTC
TRBJ2-7 | TRBV6-2/TRBV6-3 | NA | NA | CASRARQLGNEQYF | TGTGCCAGCAGGGCAAGGCAGCTGGGGAACGAGCAGTACTTC
TRBJ1-2 | TRBV5-4 | once | TRBD1 | CASASGGTVLYGYTF | TGTGCCAGCGCCTCGGGGGGGACAGTTCTCTATGGCTACACCTTC
TRBJ2-5 | TRBV4-3 | NA | NA | CASSQSWGYSETQYF | TGCGCCAGCAGCCAAAGTTGGGGCTACAGCGAGACCCAGTACTTC
TRBJ1-2 | TRBV6-6 | NA | NA | CASRASTTTYGYTF | TGTGCCAGCAGGGCCTCGACCACCACCTATGGCTACACCTTC
TRBJ2-1 | TRBV9 | NA | NA | CASSPEGQIYNEQFF | TGTGCCAGCAGCCCAGAGGGACAAATCTACAATGAGCAGTTCTTC
TRBJ2-7 | TRBV20-1 | few | NA | CSAADSALYEQYF | TGCAGTGCTGCGGACAGTGCCCTCTACGAGCAGTACTTC
TRBJ2-5 | TRBV20-1 | NA | NA | CSARPTHRVPETQYF | TGCAGTGCTAGACCTACACACAGGGTCCCAGAGACCCAGTACTTC
TRBJ2-7 | TRBV9 | NA | NA | CASSVSVGGSYNEQYF | TGTGCCAGCAGCGTATCAGTGGGGGGCTCCTACAATGAGCAGTACTTC
TRBJ2-7 | TRBV6-5 | once | NA | CASSYSRGYYEQYF | TGTGCCAGCAGTTACTCGAGGGGGTACTACGAGCAGTACTTC
TRBJ2-7 | TRBV18 | NA | NA | CASSPLAAGLVYEQYF | TGTGCCAGCTCACCACTAGCCGCCGGCTTGGTCTACGAGCAGTACTTC
TRBJ2-7 | TRBV30 | once | TRBD1 | CACETGWSDEQYF | TGTGCCTGCGAGACAGGGTGGTCCGACGAGCAGTACTTC
TRBJ2-5 | TRBV12-3/TRBV12-4 | NA | NA | CASSTDNLRWALETQYF | TGTGCCAGCAGCACAGATAACCTTCGATGGGCGCTGGAGACCCAGTACTTC
TRBJ2-6 | TRBV20-1 | NA | TRBD1 | CSAGNRGAGANVLTF | TGCAGTGCTGGAAACAGGGGCGCGGGGGCCAACGTCCTGACTTTC